This TCR beta chain was identified in a study of shared clonotypes between healthy human individuals. Repertoires were generated with immunoSEQ multiplex PCR, while TCRdb's copy carries only in-frame clones and drops some. The table lists about 520,000 clones, roughly 95% of them singletons, with about 0.059% in the top ten. Germline-derived CDR1 and CDR2 are SGHRS and YFSETQ. The V end lost 9 bases, the J end lost 0 bases, and 12 bases lay between the germline ends. CDR3 size: 14 residues. The receptor comes from a woman aged 25-40 years in good health. The specimen sequenced was naive CD4+ T cells sorted from blood. The subset is: CD45RA+ positively selected. The V call is TRBV5-1, the J call TRBJ2-2, with a possible D match to TRBD1 (6 bases). The CDR3 DNA follows: TGCGCCACCAACAGGGAGACGAACACCGGGGAGCTGTTTTTT. It is translated as CATNRETNTGELFF. The whole variable domain, remainder taken from reference TRBV5-1 and TRBJ2-2, is KAGVTQTPRYLIKTRGQQVTLSCSPISGHRSVSWYQQTPGQGLQFLFEYFSETQRNKGNFPGRFSGRQFSNSRSEMNVSTLELGDSALYLCATNRETNTGELFFGEGSRLTVL.